This entry lists 26 T cell receptor beta chains sequenced from one sample in a study of CD8 T cells in ankylosing spondylitis. TCRdb analysed the 5' RACE reads with MiXCR anew, one entry per CDR3 protein. This sample yields 200,000 to 300,000 distinct CDR3 sequences, of which roughly 8% are seen a single time; 4.5% to 5% belongs to the top ten. The sample was blood, either unsorted or a sorted T cell fraction (not recorded which). The source of these receptors is a female donor with ankylosing spondylitis or in good health (not recorded which).

This clonotype appeared many times. J is TRBJ2-2 and V is TRBV10-3, with 13 bases matching TRBD2. This CDR3 spans 17 amino acids. The junction had 1 base not matched to a gene; V was cut back by 3 bases and J by 0 bases. Germline V gene lookup returns CDR1 ENHRY and CDR2 SYGVKD. The CDR3 region is CAISDGTSGTNTGELFF. The CDR3, as DNA: TGTGCCATCAGTGATGGGACTAGCGGGACGAACACCGGGGAGCTGTTTTTT.

Ten or more counts support this clonotype. The V and J genes are TRBV7-9 and TRBJ2-6; D is possibly TRBD1 or TRBD2 (5 bases each). This CDR3 is built from 15 residues. V was pared by 5 bases and J by 1 base, with 9 bases between. From germline, CDR1 is SEHNR and CDR2 FQNEAQ (reference sequence). CDR3 DNA sequence: TGTGCCAGCAGCCGGGACGGTTCTGGGGCCAACGTCCTGACTTTC. It is translated as CASSRDGSGANVLTF.

The table lists this clonotype with many counts. V is TRBV10-2 and J is TRBJ2-7; D may be TRBD1 (6 bases). CDR3 length equals 12 residues. From germline, CDR1 is WSHSY and CDR2 SAAADI. The V end lost 6 bases, the J end lost 3 bases, and 9 bases lay between the germline ends. The DNA of the CDR3 is TGCGCCAGCAGGGCGGACAGCTACGAGCAGTACTTC. Its translation: CASRADSYEQYF.

This clonotype was detected ten times or more. This sequence joins TRBV29-1 and TRBJ1-4; D gene ambiguous. V was trimmed by 1 base and J by 8 bases, leaving 5 bases between them. From germline, CDR1 is SQVTM and CDR2 ANQGSEA. The CDR3 consists of 11 residues. CDR3 nucleotides: TGCAGCGTTGAAGGGGGAGAAAAACTGTTTTTT. This translates into CSVEGGEKLFF.

The sample holds many counts of this clonotype. CDR3 amino acids: CSASDSLNTEAFF. CDR3 bases: TGCAGTGCTTCGGACAGCCTGAACACTGAAGCTTTCTTT. The chain has TRBV20-1 and TRBJ1-1; D possibly corresponds to TRBD1 (6 bases). Germline V gene sequence: CDR1 DFQATT, CDR2 SNEGSKA (reference sequence). This CDR3 spans 13 amino acids. V was pared by 5 bases and J by 0 bases, with 10 bases between.

This clonotype showed up many times. The chain is built from TRBV20-1 and TRBJ2-5; 8 nucleotides line up with TRBD2. With V trimmed by 6 bases and J by 1 base, 13 bases remained unmatched. The CDR3 consists of 16 residues. Germline V gene sequence: CDR1 DFQATT, CDR2 SNEGSKA (reference sequence). The CDR3 coding sequence is TGCAGTGCCTCCCAGGGACGCGGGAGGTTCCAAGAGACCCAGTACTTC. Protein sequence: CSASQGRGRFQETQYF.

This clonotype was seen many times. The chain couples TRBV20-1 to TRBJ1-2, with a weak D call TRBD1 (6 bases). The CDR3 loop spans 14 amino acids. The germline gives CDR1 DFQATT, CDR2 SNEGSKA (reference sequence). The V and J ends lost 3 bases and 0 bases respectively, with 11 bases between them. The CDR3, as DNA: TGCAGTGCTAGTATAACAGGGCCTAACTATGGCTACACCTTC. Translating gives CSASITGPNYGYTF.

This clonotype appeared many times. The chain links TRBV10-3 to TRBJ2-3, with 8 bases that match TRBD1. After removal of 7 bases from V and 4 bases from J, the junction contained 4 bases not matched to a gene. Germline V gene sequence: CDR1 ENHRY, CDR2 SYGVKD. This CDR3 has 13 residues. Here the CDR3 reads CAIKGQASDTQYF. The CDR3 DNA follows: TGTGCCATCAAGGGACAGGCGTCAGATACGCAGTATTTT.

This clonotype was seen repeatedly, ten times or more. The chain couples TRBV9 to TRBJ2-7; 12 nucleotides align to TRBD2. This CDR3 is built from 15 residues. Germline V gene lookup returns CDR1 SGDLS and CDR2 YYNGEE. Trimming took 4 bases from V and 7 from J; bases not matched to a gene: 9. The CDR3 here is CASSPRLAGDVEQYF. The DNA for the CDR3 is TGTGCCAGCAGCCCTCGACTAGCGGGAGATGTTGAGCAGTACTTC.

This clonotype showed up many times. The J gene is TRBJ1-4, the V gene TRBV7-9; no reliable D call. CDR3 length: 13 amino acids. Per germline, CDR1 SEHNR and CDR2 FQNEAQ (reference sequence). V was shortened by 4 bases and J by 0 bases, with 3 bases between the two germline ends. As DNA, the CDR3 is TGTGCCAGCAGCTACGCAACTAATGAAAAACTGTTTTTT. Amino acid sequence: CASSYATNEKLFF.

This clonotype was observed a few times. This chain uses TRBV30 with TRBJ2-7, with TRBD1 matching over 8 bases. CDR1 GTSNPN and CDR2 SVGIG come from the germline V gene (reference sequence). CDR3 length equals 15 residues. V shed 8 bases and J 5 bases; nucleotides not matched to a gene: 17. DNA of the CDR3: TGTGCCGGGGGATACCGCCGGGACAGGCCAAACGAGCAGTACTTC. Its protein product is CAGGYRRDRPNEQYF.

At least ten counts were recorded for this clonotype. This chain uses TRBV11-2 with TRBJ2-1, with 9 nucleotides matching TRBD1. CDR1 is SGHAT and CDR2 is FQNNGV in the germline V gene. V lost 5 bases to trimming and J lost 9 bases; unmatched junction nucleotides: 8. This CDR3 is built from 14 residues. The CDR3 region is CASSLRTGDAEQFF. The CDR3 coding sequence is TGTGCCAGCAGCCTACGGACAGGGGATGCTGAGCAGTTCTTC.

The table lists this clonotype with many counts. The chain employs TRBV20-1 and TRBJ2-7; 9 bases are a match to TRBD1. CDR1 is DFQATT, CDR2 SNEGSKA, per germline (reference sequence). The CDR3 is made up of 17 amino acids. V was clipped by 2 bases and J by 0 bases; unmatched bases: 11. The CDR3 DNA is TGCAGTGCTAGAATAGGGATGCCGGGACAGGGCTCCTACGAGCAGTACTTC. Its protein product is CSARIGMPGQGSYEQYF.

This clonotype was observed at least ten times. The rearrangement uses TRBV28 and TRBJ2-2; D could derive from TRBD1 or TRBD2 (6 bases each). Trimming pared 2 bases from V and 4 bases from J, leaving 8 bases between. The CDR3 runs to 14 residues. The germline gives CDR1 MDHEN, CDR2 SYDVKM. The CDR3 nucleotides read TGTGCCAGCAGTTTAGGGGGGCGCACCGGGGAGCTGTTTTTT. Amino acid sequence: CASSLGGRTGELFF.

This clonotype was recorded at least ten times. The chain employs TRBV6-5 and TRBJ2-3; D uncertain. V lost 3 bases, J lost 2 bases, and 15 bases lay in between. The CDR3 consists of 16 residues. Germline CDR1 reads MNHEY; CDR2 reads SVGAGI. The CDR3 loop is CASSYERADLTDTQYF. DNA of the CDR3: TGTGCCAGCAGTTATGAAAGGGCAGACCTCACAGATACGCAGTATTTT.

This clonotype was counted ten times or more. The chain combines TRBV21-1 with TRBJ2-2. TRBV21-1 has pseudogene status. This CDR3 contains 17 residues. The CDR3 spells CASSKEAKGSNTGELFF. The CDR3 bases are TGTGCCAGCAGCAAAGAAGCGAAGGGATCGAACACCGGGGAGCTGTTTTTT.

Many counts were recorded for this clonotype. The J gene is TRBJ2-3, the V gene TRBV6-4, with a possible D match to TRBD1 (5 bases). The CDR3 contains 15 residues. V lost 4 bases to trimming and J lost 7 bases, with 18 bases between them. CDR1 and CDR2 from the germline V gene are MRHNA and SNTAGT. CDR3 loop: CASSAVGDGVNTQYF. Written as DNA, the CDR3 is TGTGCCAGCAGTGCCGTAGGGGATGGCGTGAATACGCAGTATTTT.

This clonotype was recorded many times. V is TRBV3-1 and J is TRBJ1-5; TRBD1 is a possible D gene (6 bases). The CDR3 consists of 16 residues. Germline V gene data show CDR1 as LGHDT and CDR2 as YNNKEL (reference sequence). The V end lost 0 bases, the J end lost 5 bases, and 14 bases lay between the germline ends. CDR3: CASSQDAGAVDQPQHF. CDR3 in DNA: TGTGCCAGCAGCCAAGACGCAGGGGCGGTAGATCAGCCCCAGCATTTT.

This clonotype was observed a few times. V usage is TRBV19 and J usage is TRBJ2-1; 7 bases line up with TRBD2. Germline-derived CDR1 and CDR2 are LNHDA and SQIVND (reference sequence). The CDR3 length is 13 residues. Unmatched junction bases numbered 5, after V lost 8 bases and J lost 4 bases. CDR3 sequence: CASCSGRYNEQFF. The CDR3 DNA follows: TGTGCCAGTTGTAGCGGGCGGTACAATGAGCAGTTCTTC.

This sequence joins TRBV11-2 and TRBJ2-3; TRBD2 aligns across 11 bases. This CDR3 has 15 amino acids. After removal of 5 bases from V and 2 bases from J, the junction contained 3 bases not matched to a gene. Germline V lookup: CDR1 SGHAT, CDR2 FQNNGV. The CDR3 sequence is CASSTSGSTTDTQYF. The CDR3, as DNA: TGTGCCAGCAGCACTAGCGGGAGTACCACAGATACGCAGTATTTT. Looking up the rest from reference TRBV11-2 and TRBJ2-3 gives the full variable domain: EAGVAQSPRYKIIEKRQSVAFWCNPISGHATLYWYQQILGQGPKLLIQFQNNGVVDDSQLPKDRFSAERLKGVDSTLKIQPAKLEDSAVYLCASSTSGSTTDTQYFGPGTRLTVL.

This chain uses TRBV4-3 with TRBJ1-5; 7 bases map to TRBD1. V shed 0 bases and J 4 bases; nucleotides not matched to a gene: 6. The CDR3 contains 16 residues. Per the germline V gene, CDR1 is LGHNA and CDR2 is YSLEER. The CDR3: CASSQERGGGNQPQHF. CDR3 DNA: TGCGCCAGCAGCCAAGAGAGAGGGGGCGGGAATCAGCCCCAGCATTTT.

About this clonotype itself: A much larger clone differs by one base, so this may be a read error. CDR3: CASSLVPLDTDTQYF. CDR3 nucleotides: TGTGCCAGCAGCTTAGTCCCCCTAGACACAGATACGCAGTATTTT. V and J are TRBV7-2 and TRBJ2-3; D ambiguous. Trimming pared 1 base from V and 2 bases from J, leaving 10 bases between. Per germline, CDR1 SGHTA and CDR2 FQGNSA. This CDR3 has 15 residues.

This clonotype was detected many times. The rearrangement links TRBV9 to TRBJ1-2, with D possibly TRBD1 on 5 matching bases. Trimming shortened V by 5 bases and J by 4 bases, and 12 bases separated the two germline ends. The CDR3 has 13 amino acids. Per the germline V gene, CDR1 is SGDLS and CDR2 is YYNGEE. The CDR3 loop reads CASSPTASYGYTF. In nucleotides, the CDR3 is TGTGCCAGCAGTCCGACAGCTTCCTATGGCTACACCTTC.

There are many counts of this clonotype. The J gene is TRBJ2-6, the V gene TRBV27; no definite D call. This CDR3 contains 13 residues. V gave up 9 bases and J gave up 3 bases, with 9 bases separating them. The germline V gene encodes CDR1 MNHEY and CDR2 SMNVEV (reference sequence). The chain's CDR3 is CASRDRGANVLTF. DNA for the CDR3: TGTGCCAGTCGAGATCGTGGGGCCAACGTCCTGACTTTC.

This clonotype has at least ten counts. This chain uses TRBV2 with TRBJ1-2, with D unclear. Germline V lookup: CDR1 SNHLY, CDR2 FYNNEI. With 2 bases removed from V and 7 bases from J, the gap between germline ends came to 17 bases. There are 15 residues in the CDR3. CDR3 loop: CASSERGDRSGGYTF. The CDR3 nucleotides read TGTGCCAGCAGTGAACGCGGTGATAGGTCTGGTGGCTACACCTTC.

This clonotype occurred a few times. The chain combines TRBV20-1 with TRBJ2-7; tentative D call: TRBD1 (7 bases). Deletions cut 4 bases from V and 4 bases from J, with 20 bases between. Looked up from germline, CDR1 is DFQATT and CDR2 is SNEGSKA (reference sequence). The CDR3 has 15 residues. The CDR3 sequence is CSATTQGGQGYEQYF. CDR3 in DNA: TGCAGTGCTACTACCCAGGGGGGCCAAGGGTACGAGCAGTACTTC.